The rows below give T cell receptor beta chains drawn from one sample of a study of T cells in Graves' hyperthyroidism and ophthalmopathy. TCRdb fed the multiplex PCR reads into MiXCR, producing one record per CDR3 protein. The sample has 350,000 to 450,000 distinct CDR3 sequences, more than 12% seen once; the top ten hold around 30%. Sequenced material: blood. These receptors came from a man in his forties or fifties with Graves' ophthalmopathy. The CDR3 runs from the conserved cysteine through the conserved F or W. The order of the fields is CDR3 length, D gene, V gene, J gene, CDR3 protein. The D gene is left open where the match is weak.

17	TRBD2	TRBV29-1	TRBJ2-1	CSVGGLAGGPSYNEQFF
16	TRBD2	TRBV11-2	TRBJ2-7	CASSLGRTGGPQEQYF
13	-	TRBV18	TRBJ1-1	CASSPNQRAEAFF
15	-	TRBV7-9	TRBJ2-1	CASSFAGSSYNEQFF
15	-	TRBV20-1	TRBJ1-1	CSAYGGRSMNTEAFF
14	-	TRBV19	TRBJ1-1	CASSTRGGDTEAFF
15	TRBD2	TRBV5-6	TRBJ2-1	CASSSTSGEYNEQFF
11	-	TRBV5-1	TRBJ2-7	CASSTGAEQYF
17	TRBD2	TRBV5-1	TRBJ2-7	CASSFLGTSGRANEQYF
16	TRBD2	TRBV18	TRBJ2-1	CASSPPGLAPDNEQFF
13	-	TRBV5-1	TRBJ2-5	CASSLEGMETQYF
17	TRBD1	TRBV7-9	TRBJ2-3	CASRPRAGTDSTDTQYF
15	-	TRBV20-1	TRBJ2-7	CSARIAETASYEQYF
13	-	TRBV12-3/TRBV12-4	TRBJ1-5	CASSTRGHQPQHF
14	-	TRBV7-9	TRBJ2-7	CASSPIGGAYEQYF
15	-	TRBV12-3/TRBV12-4	TRBJ2-7	CASSWGHGSPYEQYF
16	TRBD1	TRBV14	TRBJ2-1	CASSQGVLTGDNEQFF
16	TRBD2	TRBV10-1	TRBJ2-3	CASSESAGATPDTQYF
14	-	TRBV19	TRBJ1-1	CASTPDRMNTEAFF
17	TRBD2	TRBV7-8	TRBJ2-5	CASSSLASGSWKETQYF
11	-	TRBV29-1	TRBJ1-2	CSVTTAGGYTF
16	TRBD2	TRBV19	TRBJ2-1	CASSISTSGRAGEQFF
15	TRBD2	TRBV5-1	TRBJ2-7	CASSPREGQHSEQYF
16	-	TRBV12-3/TRBV12-4	TRBJ2-2	CASSLVRGPGTGELFF
14	-	TRBV14	TRBJ2-3	CASRGQEWTDTQYF
15	-	TRBV13	TRBJ2-7	CASSPRAGHSYEQYF
15	-	TRBV15	TRBJ2-5	CATSAEINFGETQYF
15	TRBD1	TRBV9	TRBJ1-1	CASSPTHRGETEAFF
13	-	TRBV6-1	TRBJ1-5	CASRTHKRAPEHF
14	-	TRBV19	TRBJ2-7	CASSIIANSYEQYF
13	-	TRBV3-1	TRBJ1-2	CASSQGMEYGYTF
14	TRBD2	TRBV5-1	TRBJ2-7	CASSRPSGSYEQYF
16	TRBD2	TRBV20-1	TRBJ2-1	CSARDAIAGVRNEQFF
13	TRBD2	TRBV27	TRBJ2-2	CASSFGGVVELFF
12	-	TRBV29-1	TRBJ2-1	CSALGFGGEQFF
15	-	TRBV11-3	TRBJ2-5	CASSLEIPSRGTQYF
17	TRBD2	TRBV7-2	TRBJ2-5	CASSVTGTSGSLKTQYF
16	TRBD1	TRBV27	TRBJ2-3	CASSRTGTGPTDTQYF
15	-	TRBV7-9	TRBJ2-3	CASSPDLGTGYTQYF
15	TRBD2	TRBV28	TRBJ2-1	CASNGLAGDSNEQFF
14	TRBD1	TRBV24-1	TRBJ1-1	CATSESGTGAEAFF
19	TRBD2	TRBV7-3	TRBJ2-1	CASSLSLAGGPSSNNEQFF
14	-	TRBV6-1	TRBJ2-7	CASSEPAQRYEQYF
15	TRBD1	TRBV13	TRBJ2-3	CASNEQGASTDTQYF
14	TRBD2	TRBV2	TRBJ2-7	CASRVLAGEIEQYF
15	-	TRBV5-4	TRBJ1-1	CASSVAEGSQTEAFF
12	-	TRBV29-1	TRBJ1-4	CSVEFRNEKLFF
16	-	TRBV5-8	TRBJ1-1	CASSLSVTGMNTEAFF
13	-	TRBV5-6	TRBJ2-5	CASSLSLEETQYF